The 22 T cell receptor beta chains presented below share a single source sample, sequenced in a study of technical replicates of blood from a handful of donors. Assay: immunoSEQ multiplex PCR; the TCRdb copy retains only in-frame clones and omits some. This sample has tens of thousands of clones; 95% occur once, and the top ten carry around 0.3%. The source material was T cells isolated from PBMCs. These receptors were obtained from a human donor in good health.

J is TRBJ2-5 and V is TRBV19; TRBD2 agrees at 11 bases. CDR1 LNHDA and CDR2 SQIVND come from the germline V gene (reference sequence). The CDR3 has 15 amino acids. Trimming took 7 bases from V and 1 from J; bases not matched to a gene: 5. The CDR3 is CASKRTSGLQETQYF. For the CDR3, the DNA is TGTGCCAGTAAGAGGACTAGCGGGCTCCAAGAGACCCAGTACTTC.

The chain carries TRBV9 and TRBJ1-2, with 9 bases identical to TRBD1. The CDR3 consists of 15 residues. Germline assignment: CDR1 SGDLS and CDR2 YYNGEE. J gave up 5 bases and V 2 bases, and 7 bases lay outside the gene matches. The chain's CDR3 is CASSVTGGWRYGYTF. The CDR3 nucleotides are TGTGCCAGCAGCGTTACAGGGGGCTGGCGGTATGGCTACACCTTC.

This clone was observed a few times. Other DNA sequences in this sample translate to the same CDR3. The CDR3 sequence: CASSVTGLNTEAFF. The CDR3 DNA follows: TGTGCCAGCAGCGTAACAGGGTTGAACACTGAAGCTTTCTTT. This chain links TRBV9 with TRBJ1-1, with D possibly being TRBD1 (6 bases). The CDR3 length is 14 residues. Germline lookup yields CDR1 SGDLS and CDR2 YYNGEE. V dropped 1 base and J dropped 0 bases, with 7 bases sitting between them.

The chain recombines TRBV2 with TRBJ2-5, with 8 bases that match TRBD2. The better agreement between TRBJ2-7 and the DNA end casts doubt on the J call. Germline V gene lookup returns CDR1 SNHLY and CDR2 FYNNEI. The CDR3 spans 14 residues. The DNA for the CDR3 is TGTGCCAGCAAGGTGGCGGGGGGAACCTACGAGCAGTACTTC. The encoded protein is CASKVAGGTYEQYF.

V usage is TRBV14 and J usage is TRBJ2-5, with TRBD2 identical over 7 bases. The CDR3 spans 15 residues. Losses at the gene ends were 5 bases for V and 1 base for J; bases not matched to a gene: 7. Germline V CDR1 and CDR2: SGHDN, FVKESK. Here the CDR3 reads CASSWVAGFQETQYF. CDR3 nucleotide sequence: TGTGCCAGCAGCTGGGTAGCGGGCTTCCAAGAGACCCAGTACTTC.

This sequence joins TRBV27 and TRBJ1-1; D gene unclear. Germline values: CDR1 MNHEY, CDR2 SMNVEV (reference sequence). This CDR3 has 13 residues. V was shortened by 3 bases and J by 1 base, with 6 bases between the two germline ends. Here the CDR3 reads CASSFAGNTEAFF. For the CDR3, the DNA is TGTGCCAGCAGTTTCGCAGGGAACACTGAAGCTTTCTTT.

The chain carries TRBV9 and TRBJ2-1; weak D call: TRBD2 (6 bases). From germline, CDR1 is SGDLS and CDR2 YYNGEE. Trimming left V 0 bases short and J 6 bases short, with 10 bases between. The CDR3 consists of 14 residues. DNA for the CDR3: TGTGCCAGCAGCGTAGCTAGCGAGTTCAATGAGCAGTTCTTC. As protein: CASSVASEFNEQFF.

CDR3 coding DNA: TGTGCCAGCAGCGCCCACAGGGGTCTTACGAATGAGCAGTTCTTC. Protein: CASSAHRGLTNEQFF. The genes are TRBV7-3 and TRBJ2-1; 7 nucleotides agree with TRBD1. The V and J ends lost 5 bases and 7 bases, in that order; junction bases with no gene match: 11. The germline V gene encodes CDR1 SGHTA and CDR2 FQGTGA. The CDR3 is 15 residues long.

The rearrangement joins TRBV5-1 to TRBJ2-1; 7 nucleotides align to TRBD1. Germline trimming cut 2 bases from V and 6 bases from J; bases unmatched to any gene: 2. Germline V gene data show CDR1 as SGHRS and CDR2 as YFSETQ. The CDR3 extends over 13 amino acids. The CDR3 DNA follows: TGCGCCAGCAGCTTTCGGACAGGCAATGAGCAGTTCTTC. It is translated as CASSFRTGNEQFF. The full variable domain, with the rest looked up from reference TRBV5-1 and TRBJ2-1, is KAGVTQTPRYLIKTRGQQVTLSCSPISGHRSVSWYQQTPGQGLQFLFEYFSETQRNKGNFPGRFSGRQFSNSRSEMNVSTLELGDSALYLCASSFRTGNEQFFGPGTRLTVL.

This clone was picked up one time. This rearrangement joins TRBV27 to TRBJ2-7; 10 positions match TRBD1. The CDR3 loop spans 15 amino acids. Germline V gene sequence: CDR1 MNHEY, CDR2 SMNVEV (reference sequence). V was clipped by 6 bases and J by 3 bases; unmatched bases: 8. The CDR3 DNA reads as TGTGCCAGCAGATTTTGGGACAGGGGAGGCTACGAGCAGTACTTC. Its translation is CASRFWDRGGYEQYF.

This rearrangement joins TRBV6-4 to TRBJ2-1; D remains unclear. The CDR3 consists of 12 residues. Trimming removed 6 bases at V and 8 bases at J, with 11 bases between. The germline V gene has CDR1 MRHNA and CDR2 SNTAGT. Written as DNA, the CDR3 is TGTGCCAGCAGATCGGAGAAAGATGAGCAGTTCTTC. Protein sequence: CASRSEKDEQFF.

J is TRBJ2-1 and V is TRBV27, with TRBD2 matching over 7 bases. CDR3 size: 16 residues. Trimming removed 5 bases from V and 8 bases from J; junction bases left unmatched: 15. In germline, CDR1 is MNHEY, CDR2 SMNVEV (reference sequence). CDR3 sequence reads: CASSRTGGRFIDEQFF. In nucleotides, the CDR3 is TGTGCCAGCAGTCGTACTGGCGGGAGATTCATCGATGAGCAGTTCTTC.

This chain joins TRBV6-1 and TRBJ2-5; 7 bases agree with TRBD1. CDR1 MNHNS and CDR2 SASEGT come from the germline V gene. J was trimmed by 5 bases and V by 9 bases; bases with no gene match: 12. CDR3 length equals 14 residues. The CDR3 is CARSKRQGPETQYF. CDR3 nucleotides: TGTGCCAGGAGCAAGAGACAGGGCCCTGAGACCCAGTACTTC.

The chain is built from TRBV19 and TRBJ1-2; D is undetermined. Germline CDR1 is LNHDA and CDR2 is SQIVND (reference sequence). Trimming stripped 0 bases from V and 8 bases from J, with 13 bases between. The CDR3 runs 14 residues. The CDR3 bases are TGTGCCAGTAGTATAGAACCTTTTGGGAGCGGCTACACCTTC. Translated: CASSIEPFGSGYTF.

V is TRBV28 and J is TRBJ1-2; D perhaps matches TRBD1 (5 bases). Germline V gives CDR1 MDHEN, CDR2 SYDVKM. The CDR3 is 13 amino acids. V was clipped by 6 bases and J by 6 bases, with 14 bases between them. CDR3 protein: CASRETALNGYTF. CDR3 nucleotides: TGTGCCAGCAGAGAGACAGCGTTAAATGGCTACACCTTC.

The CDR3 spells CASSLATEKETQYF. CDR3 sequence (DNA): TGTGCCAGCAGCCTGGCGACAGAGAAAGAGACCCAGTACTTC. The chain employs TRBV28 and TRBJ2-5; maybe TRBD1 (5 bases). Germline CDR1 reads MDHEN; CDR2 reads SYDVKM. The V and J ends lost 6 bases and 3 bases respectively, with 14 bases between them. The length of the CDR3 is 14 residues.

This chain joins TRBV18 and TRBJ1-1; D perhaps matches TRBD1 (5 bases). Trimming left V 3 bases short and J 1 base short, with 9 bases between. Germline CDR1 and CDR2: KGHSH and LQKENI. The CDR3 has 14 residues. The CDR3 loop is CASSPTTGNTEAFF. Here the CDR3 DNA reads TGTGCCAGCTCACCTACTACAGGGAACACTGAAGCTTTCTTT.

V gene TRBV15 combines with J gene TRBJ1-5; unclear D gene. V lost 5 bases and J lost 0, with 5 bases in between. The germline V gene has CDR1 LNHNV and CDR2 YYDKDF (reference sequence). This CDR3 has 13 residues. The CDR3 sequence is CATSQVSNQPQHF. The CDR3 nucleotides read TGTGCCACCAGCCAGGTTAGCAATCAGCCCCAGCATTTT.

The chain has TRBV2 and TRBJ1-4; no reliable D call. The germline V gene encodes CDR1 SNHLY and CDR2 FYNNEI. The CDR3 sequence is 13 residues long. Trimming cost V 5 bases and J 6 bases, with 10 bases left between them. CDR3 DNA: TGTGCCAGCAGTACCCCACGGTATGAAAAACTGTTTTTT. Translating gives CASSTPRYEKLFF.

This chain links TRBV11-2 with TRBJ2-3; 8 nucleotides align to TRBD2. With V trimmed by 7 bases and J by 9 bases, 9 bases remained unmatched. The CDR3 has 13 residues. Per the germline V gene, CDR1 is SGHAT and CDR2 is FQNNGV. The CDR3 DNA is TGTGCCAGCACCCGGGCGGGGGGCGAGACGCAGTATTTT. Translated: CASTRAGGETQYF.

The V and J genes are TRBV10-3 and TRBJ1-2; D remains unclear. The CDR3 has 11 amino acids. Germline CDR1 ENHRY, CDR2 SYGVKD. The V and J ends lost 8 bases and 4 bases respectively, with 8 bases between them. The CDR3 sequence is CAIQQTYGYTF. The CDR3 nucleotides read TGTGCCATCCAACAGACCTATGGCTACACCTTC.

CDR3 protein: CASSERGFNEKLFF. CDR3 in DNA: TGTGCCAGCAGTGAAAGGGGATTTAATGAAAAACTGTTTTTT. The chain couples TRBV6-1 to TRBJ1-4, with D perhaps TRBD1 (5 bases). V was clipped by 2 bases and J by 4 bases, with 8 bases between them. CDR1 is MNHNS and CDR2 is SASEGT in the germline V gene. The CDR3 is 14 residues long.